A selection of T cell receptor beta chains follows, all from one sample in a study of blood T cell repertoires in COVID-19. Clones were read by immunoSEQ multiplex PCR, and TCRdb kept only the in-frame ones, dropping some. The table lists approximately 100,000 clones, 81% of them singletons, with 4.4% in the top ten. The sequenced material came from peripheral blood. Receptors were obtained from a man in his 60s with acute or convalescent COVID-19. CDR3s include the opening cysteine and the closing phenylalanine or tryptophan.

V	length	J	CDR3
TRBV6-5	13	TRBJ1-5	CASIDRFNQPQHF
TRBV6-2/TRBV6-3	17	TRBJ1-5	CASSYSRDRDRSQPQHF
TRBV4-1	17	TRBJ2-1	CASSLTYRESSYNEQFF
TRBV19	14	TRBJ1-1	CASTVQGAQTEAFF
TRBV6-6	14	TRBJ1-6	CASSIGVLNSPLHF
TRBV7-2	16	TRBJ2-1	CASSLLGLAGRNEQFF
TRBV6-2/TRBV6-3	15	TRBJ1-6	CASSLTGGVDSPLHF
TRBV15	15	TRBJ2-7	CATSRDGTKNYEQYF
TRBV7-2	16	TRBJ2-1	CASSLGTGAIRGEQFF
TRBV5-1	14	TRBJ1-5	CASSLETGKQPQHF
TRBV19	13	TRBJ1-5	CASSIKLIQPQHF
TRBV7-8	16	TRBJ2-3	CASSKPSGRSTDTQYF
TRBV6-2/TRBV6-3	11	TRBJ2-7	CASSYSNEQYF
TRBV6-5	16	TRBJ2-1	CASSSGTSGSVHEQFF
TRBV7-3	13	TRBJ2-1	CASSLSPGDEQFF
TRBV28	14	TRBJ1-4	CASSLGGTNEKLFF
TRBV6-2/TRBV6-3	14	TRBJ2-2	CASSYDGDTGELFF
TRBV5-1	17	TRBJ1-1	CASSFKSGEQPDTEAFF
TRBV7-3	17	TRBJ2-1	CASSLLATSGRSNEQFF
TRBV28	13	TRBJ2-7	CASSRVTPYEQYF
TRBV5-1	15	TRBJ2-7	CASSLDGRETYEQYF
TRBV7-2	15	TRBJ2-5	CASSLDISGRETQYF
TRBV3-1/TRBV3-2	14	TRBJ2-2	CASSQVGGAGELFF
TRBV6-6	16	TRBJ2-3	CASSYYGQASADTQYF
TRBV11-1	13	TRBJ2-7	CASRETGLREQYF
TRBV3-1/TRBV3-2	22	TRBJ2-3	CASSQDLNTGTSGGAWTDTQYF
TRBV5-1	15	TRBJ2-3	CASSLQGGGTDTQYF
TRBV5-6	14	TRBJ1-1	CASSLFVRNTEAFF
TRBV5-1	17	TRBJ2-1	CASSLGLAGAGYNEQFF
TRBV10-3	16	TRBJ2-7	CAISESNRGGLAEQYF
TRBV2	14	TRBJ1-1	CASHRDRADTEAFF
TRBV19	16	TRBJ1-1	CASSIMARDRNTEAFF
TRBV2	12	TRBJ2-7	CASRNPGYEQYF
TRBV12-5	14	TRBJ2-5	CASGLRGGGETQYF
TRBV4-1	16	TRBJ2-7	CASSQVSISEVYEQYF
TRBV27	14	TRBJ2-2	CASRYTVNTGELFF
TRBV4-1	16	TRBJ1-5	CASSQDPRTGGQPQHF
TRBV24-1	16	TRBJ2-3	CATSDQSGGSTDTQYF
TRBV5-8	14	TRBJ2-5	CASSYGLARETQYF
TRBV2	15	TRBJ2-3	CASSPSGRSTDTQYF
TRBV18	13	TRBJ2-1	CASSPVPPNEQFF
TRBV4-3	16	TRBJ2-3	CASSQEDRGLVDTQYF
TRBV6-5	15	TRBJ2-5	CASSYSIAFQETQYF
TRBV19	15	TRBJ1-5	CASRDGQGRNQPQHF
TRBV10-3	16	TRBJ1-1	CAISESRDTMNTEAFF
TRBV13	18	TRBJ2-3	CASSSRLAGGRAPDTQYF
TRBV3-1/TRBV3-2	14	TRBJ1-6	CASSHRVVSSPLHF
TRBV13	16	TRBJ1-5	CASSSQVLNSNQPQHF
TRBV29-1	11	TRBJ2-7	CSVEDFGEQYF
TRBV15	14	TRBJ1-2	CATSRSDREYGYTF